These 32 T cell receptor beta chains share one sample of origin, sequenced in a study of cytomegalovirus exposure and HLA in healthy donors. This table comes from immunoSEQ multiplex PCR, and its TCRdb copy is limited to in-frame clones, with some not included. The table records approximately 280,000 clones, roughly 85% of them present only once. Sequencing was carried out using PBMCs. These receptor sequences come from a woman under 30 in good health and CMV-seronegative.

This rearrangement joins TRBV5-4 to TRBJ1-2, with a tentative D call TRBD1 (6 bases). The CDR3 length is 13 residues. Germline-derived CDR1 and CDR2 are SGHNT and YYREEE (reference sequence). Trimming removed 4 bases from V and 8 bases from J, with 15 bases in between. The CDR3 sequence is CASSQDRNQGYTF. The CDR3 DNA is TGTGCCAGCAGCCAAGACAGGAATCAGGGCTACACCTTC. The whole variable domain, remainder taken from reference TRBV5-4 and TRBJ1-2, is ETGVTQSPTHLIKTRGQQVTLRCSSQSGHNTVSWYQQALGQGPQFIFQYYREEENGRGNFPPRFSGLQFPNYSSELNVNALELDDSALYLCASSQDRNQGYTFGSGTRLTVV.

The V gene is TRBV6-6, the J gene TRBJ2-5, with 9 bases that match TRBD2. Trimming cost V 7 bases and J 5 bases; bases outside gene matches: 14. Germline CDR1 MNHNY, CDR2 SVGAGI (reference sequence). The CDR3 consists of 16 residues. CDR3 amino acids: CASKPGASGIFETQYF. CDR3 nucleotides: TGTGCCAGCAAACCCGGGGCTAGCGGGATCTTCGAGACCCAGTACTTC.

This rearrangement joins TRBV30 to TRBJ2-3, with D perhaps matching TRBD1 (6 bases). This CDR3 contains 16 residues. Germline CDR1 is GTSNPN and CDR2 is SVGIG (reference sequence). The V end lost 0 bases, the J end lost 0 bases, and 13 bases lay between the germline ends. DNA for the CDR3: TGTGCCTGGAGTGTAGCTAGGACAGCTAGCACAGATACGCAGTATTTT. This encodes CAWSVARTASTDTQYF.

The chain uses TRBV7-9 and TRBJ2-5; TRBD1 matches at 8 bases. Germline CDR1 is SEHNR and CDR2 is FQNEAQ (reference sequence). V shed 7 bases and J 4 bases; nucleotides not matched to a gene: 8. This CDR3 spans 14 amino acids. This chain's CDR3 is CASTRTGRIETQYF. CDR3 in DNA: TGTGCCAGCACGAGGACAGGGAGAATAGAGACCCAGTACTTC.

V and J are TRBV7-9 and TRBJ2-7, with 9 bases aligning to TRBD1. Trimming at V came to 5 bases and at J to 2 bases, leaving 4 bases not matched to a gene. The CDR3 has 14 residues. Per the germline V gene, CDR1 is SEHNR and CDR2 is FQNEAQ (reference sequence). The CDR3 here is CASSPRQGAYEQYF. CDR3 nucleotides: TGTGCCAGCAGCCCCAGACAGGGGGCCTACGAGCAGTACTTC.

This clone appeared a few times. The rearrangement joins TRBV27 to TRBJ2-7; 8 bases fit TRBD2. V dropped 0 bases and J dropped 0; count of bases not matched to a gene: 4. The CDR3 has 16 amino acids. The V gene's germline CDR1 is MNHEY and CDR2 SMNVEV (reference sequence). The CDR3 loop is CASSLSGGRSSYEQYF. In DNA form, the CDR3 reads TGTGCCAGCAGTTTATCAGGCGGGAGGAGCTCCTACGAGCAGTACTTC.

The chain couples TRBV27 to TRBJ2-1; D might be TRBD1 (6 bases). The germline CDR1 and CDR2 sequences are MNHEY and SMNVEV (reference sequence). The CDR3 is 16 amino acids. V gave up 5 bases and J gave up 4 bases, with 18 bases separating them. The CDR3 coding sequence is TGTGCCAGCAGTCGCTCCGGCTGGGGGCCATACAATGAGCAGTTCTTC. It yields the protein CASSRSGWGPYNEQFF.

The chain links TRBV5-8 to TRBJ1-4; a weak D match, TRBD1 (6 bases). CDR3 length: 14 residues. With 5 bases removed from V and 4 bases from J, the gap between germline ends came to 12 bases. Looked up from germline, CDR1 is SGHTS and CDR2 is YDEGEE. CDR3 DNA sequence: TGTGCCAGCAGTTCCGGACAGCTTAATGAAAAACTGTTTTTT. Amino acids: CASSSGQLNEKLFF.

The CDR3 reads CASSESSGGSYNEQFF. The CDR3 DNA follows: TGCGCCAGCAGTGAGTCTAGCGGGGGTTCCTACAATGAGCAGTTCTTC. V and J are TRBV10-1 and TRBJ2-1; TRBD2 matches at 9 bases. This CDR3 has 16 amino acids. The germline V gene has CDR1 WNHNN and CDR2 SYGVQD (reference sequence). Trimming at V came to 0 bases and at J to 1 base, leaving 1 base not matched to a gene.

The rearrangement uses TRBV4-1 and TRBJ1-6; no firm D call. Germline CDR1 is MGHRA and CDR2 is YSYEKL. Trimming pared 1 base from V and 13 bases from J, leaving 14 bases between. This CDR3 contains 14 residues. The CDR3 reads CASSQATGPPPLHF. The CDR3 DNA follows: TGCGCCAGCAGCCAAGCTACGGGTCCGCCGCCCCTCCACTTT.

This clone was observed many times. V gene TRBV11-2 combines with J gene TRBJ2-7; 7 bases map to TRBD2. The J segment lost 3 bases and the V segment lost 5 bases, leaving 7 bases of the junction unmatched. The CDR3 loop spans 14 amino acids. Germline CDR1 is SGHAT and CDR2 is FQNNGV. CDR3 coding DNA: TGTGCCAGCAGCGCCTCGACGGGGGGCTACGAGCAGTACTTC. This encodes CASSASTGGYEQYF.

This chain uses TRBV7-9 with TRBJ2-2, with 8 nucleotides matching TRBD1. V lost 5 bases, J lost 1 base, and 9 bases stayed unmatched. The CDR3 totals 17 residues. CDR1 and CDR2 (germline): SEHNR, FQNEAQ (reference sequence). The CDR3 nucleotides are TGTGCCAGCAGCCCCCACCCCGGGACAGGGAACACCGGGGAGCTGTTTTTT. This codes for CASSPHPGTGNTGELFF.

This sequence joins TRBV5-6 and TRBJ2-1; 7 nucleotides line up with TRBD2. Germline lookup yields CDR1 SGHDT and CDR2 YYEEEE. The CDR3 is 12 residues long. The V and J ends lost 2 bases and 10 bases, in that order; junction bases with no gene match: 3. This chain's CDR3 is CASSFVAGEQFF. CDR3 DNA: TGTGCCAGCAGCTTTGTAGCGGGCGAGCAGTTCTTC.

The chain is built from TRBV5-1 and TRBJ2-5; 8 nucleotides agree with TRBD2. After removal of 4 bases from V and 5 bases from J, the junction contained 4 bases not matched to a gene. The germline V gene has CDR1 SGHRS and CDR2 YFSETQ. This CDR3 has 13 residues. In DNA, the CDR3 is TGCGCCAGCAGCGGGACTAGGTCGGAGACCCAGTACTTC. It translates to CASSGTRSETQYF.

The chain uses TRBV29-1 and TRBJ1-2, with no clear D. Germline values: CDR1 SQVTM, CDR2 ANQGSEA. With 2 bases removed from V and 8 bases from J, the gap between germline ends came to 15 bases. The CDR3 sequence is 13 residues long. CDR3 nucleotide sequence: TGCAGCGTTGAAATCGGGATAGGGCGCGGCTACACCTTC. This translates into CSVEIGIGRGYTF.

The CDR3 sequence is CATSRDPGQGANQPQHF. The CDR3 DNA reads TGTGCCACCAGCAGAGATCCGGGACAGGGGGCCAATCAGCCCCAGCATTTT. The rearrangement joins TRBV15 to TRBJ1-5; TRBD1 matches at 12 bases. Unmatched junction bases numbered 3, after V lost 0 bases and J lost 3 bases. Germline V gene lookup returns CDR1 LNHNV and CDR2 YYDKDF (reference sequence). The CDR3 consists of 17 residues.

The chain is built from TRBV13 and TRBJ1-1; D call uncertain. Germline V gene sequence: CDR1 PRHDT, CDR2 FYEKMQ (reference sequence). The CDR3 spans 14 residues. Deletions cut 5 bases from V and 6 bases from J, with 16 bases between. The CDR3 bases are TGTGCCAGCAGCCCCCGCTGGCAGGCGCCTGAAGCTTTCTTT. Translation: CASSPRWQAPEAFF.

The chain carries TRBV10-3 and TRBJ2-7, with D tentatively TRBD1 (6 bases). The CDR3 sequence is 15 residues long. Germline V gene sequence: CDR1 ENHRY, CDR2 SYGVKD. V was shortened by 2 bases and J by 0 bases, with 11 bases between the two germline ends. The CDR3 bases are TGTGCCATCAGTGAGATCACAGGGAGCTCCTACGAGCAGTACTTC. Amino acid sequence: CAISEITGSSYEQYF.

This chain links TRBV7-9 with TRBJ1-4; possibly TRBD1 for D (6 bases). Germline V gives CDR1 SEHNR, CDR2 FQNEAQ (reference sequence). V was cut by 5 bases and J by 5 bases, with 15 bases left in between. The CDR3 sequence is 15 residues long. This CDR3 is CASSRMTGPNEKLFF. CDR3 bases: TGTGCCAGCAGCCGGATGACAGGACCGAATGAAAAACTGTTTTTT.

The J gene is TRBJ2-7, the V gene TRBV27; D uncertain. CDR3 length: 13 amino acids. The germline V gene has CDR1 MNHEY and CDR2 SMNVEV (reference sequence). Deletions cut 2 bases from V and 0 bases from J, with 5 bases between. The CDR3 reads CASSLLRSYEQYF. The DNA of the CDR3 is TGTGCCAGCAGTTTACTACGCTCCTACGAGCAGTACTTC.

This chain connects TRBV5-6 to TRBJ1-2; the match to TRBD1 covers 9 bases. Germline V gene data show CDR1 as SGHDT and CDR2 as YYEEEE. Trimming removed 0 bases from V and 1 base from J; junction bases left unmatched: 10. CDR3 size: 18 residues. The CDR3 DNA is TGTGCCAGCAGCTTGGAGGTTTGGGACAGGGAGGGTAACTATGGCTACACCTTC. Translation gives CASSLEVWDREGNYGYTF.

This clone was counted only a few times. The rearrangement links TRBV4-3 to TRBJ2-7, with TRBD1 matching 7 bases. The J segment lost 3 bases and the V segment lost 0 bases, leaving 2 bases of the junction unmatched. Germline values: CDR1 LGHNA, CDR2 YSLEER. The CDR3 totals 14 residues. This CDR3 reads CASSQERGRYEQYF. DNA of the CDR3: TGCGCCAGCAGCCAAGAAAGGGGGCGCTACGAGCAGTACTTC.

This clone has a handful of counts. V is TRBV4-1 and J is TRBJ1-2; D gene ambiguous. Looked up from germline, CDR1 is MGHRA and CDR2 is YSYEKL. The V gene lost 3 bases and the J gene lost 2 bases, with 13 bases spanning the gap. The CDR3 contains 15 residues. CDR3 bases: TGCGCCAGCAGCCACCCGCCAACGGGGAACTATGGCTACACCTTC. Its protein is CASSHPPTGNYGYTF.

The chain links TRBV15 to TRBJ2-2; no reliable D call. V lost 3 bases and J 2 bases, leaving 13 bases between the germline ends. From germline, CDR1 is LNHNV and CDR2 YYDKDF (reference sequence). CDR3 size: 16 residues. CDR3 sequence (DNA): TGTGCCACCAGCAGGCTCGCGGTGCCTAACACCGGGGAGCTGTTTTTT. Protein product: CATSRLAVPNTGELFF.

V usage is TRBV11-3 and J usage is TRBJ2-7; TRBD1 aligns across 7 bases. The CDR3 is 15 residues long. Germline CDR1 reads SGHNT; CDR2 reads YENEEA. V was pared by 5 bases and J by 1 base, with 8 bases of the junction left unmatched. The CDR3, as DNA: TGTGCCAGCAGCCTCACCGGGACAGCTTCCTACGAGCAGTACTTC. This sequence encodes CASSLTGTASYEQYF.

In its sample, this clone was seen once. The CDR3 sequence: CASSLDSTYGYTF. Here the CDR3 DNA reads TGTGCCAGCAGTTTGGACAGTACCTATGGCTACACCTTC. The chain is built from TRBV6-5 and TRBJ1-2; maybe TRBD1 (6 bases). This CDR3 has 13 amino acids. V was trimmed by 4 bases and J by 4 bases, leaving 10 bases between them. Germline CDR1 reads MNHEY; CDR2 reads SVGAGI.

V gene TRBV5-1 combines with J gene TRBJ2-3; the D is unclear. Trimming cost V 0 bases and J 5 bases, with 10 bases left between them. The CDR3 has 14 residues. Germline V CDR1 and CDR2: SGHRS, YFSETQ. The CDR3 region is CASSLGAREDTQYF. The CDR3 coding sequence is TGCGCCAGCAGCTTGGGAGCCCGAGAAGATACGCAGTATTTT.

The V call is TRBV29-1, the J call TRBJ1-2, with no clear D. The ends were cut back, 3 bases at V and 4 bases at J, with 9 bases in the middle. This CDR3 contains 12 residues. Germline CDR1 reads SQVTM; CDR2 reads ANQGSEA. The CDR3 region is CSVEGGVYGYTF. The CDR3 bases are TGCAGCGTTGAGGGCGGGGTCTATGGCTACACCTTC.

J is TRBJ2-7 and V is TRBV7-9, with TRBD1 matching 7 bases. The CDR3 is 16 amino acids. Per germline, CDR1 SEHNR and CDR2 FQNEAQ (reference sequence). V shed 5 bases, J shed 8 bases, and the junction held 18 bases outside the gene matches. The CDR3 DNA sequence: TGTGCCAGCAGCCCACCCCGGGACAGTGATCCTAGGAAGCAGTACTTC. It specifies CASSPPRDSDPRKQYF. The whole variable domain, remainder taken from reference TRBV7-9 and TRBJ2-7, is DTGVSQNPRHKITKRGQNVTFRCDPISEHNRLYWYRQTLGQGPEFLTYFQNEAQLEKSRLLSDRFSAERPKGSFSTLEIQRTEQGDSAMYLCASSPPRDSDPRKQYFGPGTRLTVT.

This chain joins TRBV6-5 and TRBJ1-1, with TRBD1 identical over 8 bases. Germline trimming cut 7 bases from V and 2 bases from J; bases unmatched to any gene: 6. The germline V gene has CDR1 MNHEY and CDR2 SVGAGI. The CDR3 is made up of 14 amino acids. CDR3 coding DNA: TGTGCCAGCACTATGACAGGGGTAAACACTGAAGCTTTCTTT. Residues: CASTMTGVNTEAFF.

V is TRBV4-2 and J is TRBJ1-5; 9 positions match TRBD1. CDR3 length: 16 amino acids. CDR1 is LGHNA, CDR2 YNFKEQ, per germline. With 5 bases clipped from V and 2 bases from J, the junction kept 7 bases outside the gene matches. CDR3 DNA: TGTGCCAGCAGCACGCACACAGGGGGCGGCAATCAGCCCCAGCATTTT. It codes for CASSTHTGGGNQPQHF.

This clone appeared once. CDR3 in amino acids: CATTEGYSGNTIYF. The CDR3 bases are TGTGCCACCACAGAGGGATACTCTGGAAACACCATATATTTT. This chain links TRBV15 with TRBJ1-3; D gene uncertain. Per the germline V gene, CDR1 is LNHNV and CDR2 is YYDKDF (reference sequence). The CDR3 runs 14 residues. V gave up 7 bases and J gave up 0 bases, with 10 bases separating them.